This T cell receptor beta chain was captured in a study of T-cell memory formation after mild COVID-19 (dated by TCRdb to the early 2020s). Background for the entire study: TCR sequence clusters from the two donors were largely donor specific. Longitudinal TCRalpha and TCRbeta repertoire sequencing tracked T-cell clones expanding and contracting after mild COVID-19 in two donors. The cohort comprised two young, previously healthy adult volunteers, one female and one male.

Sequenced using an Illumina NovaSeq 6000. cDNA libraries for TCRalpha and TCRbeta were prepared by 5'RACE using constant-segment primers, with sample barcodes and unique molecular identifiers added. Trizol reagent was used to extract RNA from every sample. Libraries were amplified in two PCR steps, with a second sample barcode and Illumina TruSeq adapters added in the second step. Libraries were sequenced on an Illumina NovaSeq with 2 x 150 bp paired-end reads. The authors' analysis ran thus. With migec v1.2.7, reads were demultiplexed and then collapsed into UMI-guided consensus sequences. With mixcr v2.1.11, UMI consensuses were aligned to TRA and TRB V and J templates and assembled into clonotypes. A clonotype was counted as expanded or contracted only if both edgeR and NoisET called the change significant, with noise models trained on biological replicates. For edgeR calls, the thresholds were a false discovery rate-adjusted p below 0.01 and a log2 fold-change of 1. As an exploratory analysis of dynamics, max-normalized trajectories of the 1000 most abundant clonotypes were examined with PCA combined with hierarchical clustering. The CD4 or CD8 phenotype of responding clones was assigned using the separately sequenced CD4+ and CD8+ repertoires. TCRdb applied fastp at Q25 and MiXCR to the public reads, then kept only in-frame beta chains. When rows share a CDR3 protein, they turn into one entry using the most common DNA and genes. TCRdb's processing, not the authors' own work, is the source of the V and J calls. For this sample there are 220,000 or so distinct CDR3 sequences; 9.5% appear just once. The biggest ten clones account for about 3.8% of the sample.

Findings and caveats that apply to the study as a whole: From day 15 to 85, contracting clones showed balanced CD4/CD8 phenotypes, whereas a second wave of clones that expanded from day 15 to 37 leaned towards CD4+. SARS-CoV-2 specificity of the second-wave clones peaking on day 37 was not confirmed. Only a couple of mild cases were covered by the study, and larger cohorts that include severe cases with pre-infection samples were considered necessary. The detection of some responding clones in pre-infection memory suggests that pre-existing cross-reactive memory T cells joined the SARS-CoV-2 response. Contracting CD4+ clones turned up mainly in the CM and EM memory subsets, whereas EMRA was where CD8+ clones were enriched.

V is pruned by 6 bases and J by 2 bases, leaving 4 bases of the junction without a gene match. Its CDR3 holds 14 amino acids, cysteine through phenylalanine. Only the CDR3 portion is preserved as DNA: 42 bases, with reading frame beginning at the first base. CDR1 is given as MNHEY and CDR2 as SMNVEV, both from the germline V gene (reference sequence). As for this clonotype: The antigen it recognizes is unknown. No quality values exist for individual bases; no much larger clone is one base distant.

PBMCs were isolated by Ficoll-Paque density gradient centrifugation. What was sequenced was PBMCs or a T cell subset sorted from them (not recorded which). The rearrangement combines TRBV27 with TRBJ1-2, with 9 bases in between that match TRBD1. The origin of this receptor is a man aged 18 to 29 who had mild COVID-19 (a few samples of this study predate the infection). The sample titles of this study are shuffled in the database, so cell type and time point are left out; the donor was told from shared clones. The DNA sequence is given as TGTGCCAGCAGCAACAGGGGGCCGAACTATGGCTACACCTTC. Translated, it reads CASSNRGPNYGYTF.